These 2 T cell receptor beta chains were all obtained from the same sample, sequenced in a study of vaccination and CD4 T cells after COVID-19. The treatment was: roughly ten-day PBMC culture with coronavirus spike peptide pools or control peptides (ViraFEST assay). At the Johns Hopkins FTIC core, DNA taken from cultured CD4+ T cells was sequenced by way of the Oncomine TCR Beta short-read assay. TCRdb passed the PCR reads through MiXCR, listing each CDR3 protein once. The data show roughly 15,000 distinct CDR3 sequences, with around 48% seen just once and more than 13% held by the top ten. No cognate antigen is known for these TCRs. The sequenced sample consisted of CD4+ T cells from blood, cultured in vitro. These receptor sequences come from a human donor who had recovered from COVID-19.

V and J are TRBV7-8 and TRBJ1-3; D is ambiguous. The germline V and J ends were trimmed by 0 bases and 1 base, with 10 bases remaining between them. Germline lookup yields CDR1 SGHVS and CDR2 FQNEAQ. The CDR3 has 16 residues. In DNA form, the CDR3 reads TGTGCCAGCAGCTTAGCGCCCACAGATTCTGGAAACACCATATATTTT. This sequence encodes CASSLAPTDSGNTIYF.

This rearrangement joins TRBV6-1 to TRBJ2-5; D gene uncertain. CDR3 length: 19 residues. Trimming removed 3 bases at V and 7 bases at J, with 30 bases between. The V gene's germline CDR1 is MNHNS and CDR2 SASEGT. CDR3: CASSDRRLDWTLGFSTQYF. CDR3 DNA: TGTGCCAGCAGTGATCGTCGACTTGATTGGACCCTTGGATTCTCGACCCAGTACTTC.